Given below is one T cell receptor (beta chain) in context. The method was immunoSEQ multiplex PCR; TCRdb's version includes in-frame clones alone and lacks a portion of them. The table lists about 360,000 clones, around 87% of them singletons. The sample comes from a study of blood T cell repertoires in COVID-19. For the study at large: Donors in the United States, Italy and Spain gave samples during acute or convalescent COVID-19.

The V segment lost 0 bases and the J segment 9 bases; nucleotides outside the gene matches: 2. This CDR3 comprises 15 residues. Germline CDR1 is SGHAT and CDR2 is FQNNGV. The chain employs TRBV11-2 and TRBJ1-6; 10 bases line up with TRBD1. The sequence derives from a man between 35 and 55 years old in a cohort exposed to, infected with or recovered from COVID-19 (not recorded which). The sample consisted of PBMCs or T cells enriched from blood (not recorded which). CDR3 sequence (DNA): TGTGCCAGCAGCTTAGAGGGACAGGGGAGTTCACCCCTCCACTTT. This encodes CASSLEGQGSSPLHF.